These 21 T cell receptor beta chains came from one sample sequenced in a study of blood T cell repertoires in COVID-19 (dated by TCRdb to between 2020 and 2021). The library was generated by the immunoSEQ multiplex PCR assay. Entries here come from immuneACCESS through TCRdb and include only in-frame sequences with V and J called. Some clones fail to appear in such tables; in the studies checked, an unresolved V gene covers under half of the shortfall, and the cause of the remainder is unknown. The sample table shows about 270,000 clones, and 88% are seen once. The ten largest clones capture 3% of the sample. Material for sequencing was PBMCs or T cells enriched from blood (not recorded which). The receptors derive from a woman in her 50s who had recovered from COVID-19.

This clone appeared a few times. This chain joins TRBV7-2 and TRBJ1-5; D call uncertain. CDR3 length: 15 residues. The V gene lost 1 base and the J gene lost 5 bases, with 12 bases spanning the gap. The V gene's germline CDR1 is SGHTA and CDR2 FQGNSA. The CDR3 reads CASSLGRGFDQPQHF. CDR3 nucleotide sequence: TGTGCCAGCAGCTTAGGACGGGGATTCGATCAGCCCCAGCATTTT.

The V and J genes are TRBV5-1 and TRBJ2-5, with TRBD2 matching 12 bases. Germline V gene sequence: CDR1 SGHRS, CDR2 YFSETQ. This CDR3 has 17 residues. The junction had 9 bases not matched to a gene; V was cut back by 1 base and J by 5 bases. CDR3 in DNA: TGCGCCAGCAGCTTGTTATCTAGCGGGAGGGCCGGGGAGACCCAGTACTTC. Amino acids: CASSLLSSGRAGETQYF.

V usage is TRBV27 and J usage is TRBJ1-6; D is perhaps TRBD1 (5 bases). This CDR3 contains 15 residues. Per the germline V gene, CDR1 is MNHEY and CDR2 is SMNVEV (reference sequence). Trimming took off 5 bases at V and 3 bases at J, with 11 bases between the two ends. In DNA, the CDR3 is TGTGCCAGCAGTGAGGTAGGGGACTATAATTCACCCCTCCACTTT. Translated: CASSEVGDYNSPLHF.

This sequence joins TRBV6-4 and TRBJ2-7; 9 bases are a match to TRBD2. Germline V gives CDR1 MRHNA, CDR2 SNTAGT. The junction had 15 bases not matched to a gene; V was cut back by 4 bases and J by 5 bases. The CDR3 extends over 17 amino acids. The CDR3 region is CASSGRQEREVRNEQYF. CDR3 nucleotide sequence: TGTGCCAGCAGTGGGCGGCAAGAGCGGGAGGTGCGTAACGAGCAGTACTTC.

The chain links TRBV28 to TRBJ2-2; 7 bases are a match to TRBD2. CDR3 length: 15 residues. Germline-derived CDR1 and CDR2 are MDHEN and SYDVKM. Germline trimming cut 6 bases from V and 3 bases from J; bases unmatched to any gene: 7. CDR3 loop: CASRASSGYTGELFF. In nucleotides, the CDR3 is TGTGCCAGCAGAGCTTCTAGCGGTTACACCGGGGAGCTGTTTTTT.

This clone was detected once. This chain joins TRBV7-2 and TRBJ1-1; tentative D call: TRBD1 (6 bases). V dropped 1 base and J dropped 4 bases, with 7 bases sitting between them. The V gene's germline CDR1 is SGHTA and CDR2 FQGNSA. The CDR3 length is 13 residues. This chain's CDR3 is CASSLDRATEAFF. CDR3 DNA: TGTGCCAGCAGCTTAGACAGGGCCACTGAAGCTTTCTTT.

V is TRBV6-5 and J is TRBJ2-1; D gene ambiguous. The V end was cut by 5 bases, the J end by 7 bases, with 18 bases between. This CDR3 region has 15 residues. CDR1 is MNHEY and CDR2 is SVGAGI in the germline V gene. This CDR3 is CASSPRGELSNEQFF. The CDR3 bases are TGTGCCAGCAGTCCCCGAGGTGAGCTGTCAAATGAGCAGTTCTTC.

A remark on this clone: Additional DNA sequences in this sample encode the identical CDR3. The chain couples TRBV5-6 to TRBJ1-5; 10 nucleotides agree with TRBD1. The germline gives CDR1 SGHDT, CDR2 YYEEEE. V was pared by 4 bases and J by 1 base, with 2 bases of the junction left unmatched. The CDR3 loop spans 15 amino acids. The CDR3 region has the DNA TGTGCCAGCAGCCCGGACAGGGGGAGCAATCAGCCCCAGCATTTT. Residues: CASSPDRGSNQPQHF.

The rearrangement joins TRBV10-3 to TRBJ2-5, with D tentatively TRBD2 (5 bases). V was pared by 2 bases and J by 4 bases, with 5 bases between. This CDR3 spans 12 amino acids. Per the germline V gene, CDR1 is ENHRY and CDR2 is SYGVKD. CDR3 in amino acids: CAISEEGETQYF. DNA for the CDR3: TGTGCCATCAGTGAGGAGGGAGAGACCCAGTACTTC.

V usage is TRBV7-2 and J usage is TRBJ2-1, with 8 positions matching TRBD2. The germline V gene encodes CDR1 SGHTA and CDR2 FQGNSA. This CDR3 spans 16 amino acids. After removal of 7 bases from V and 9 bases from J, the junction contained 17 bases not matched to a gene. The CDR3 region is CASTPGGAGGVGEQFF. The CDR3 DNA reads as TGTGCCAGCACACCGGGCGGGGCGGGAGGAGTGGGTGAGCAGTTCTTC.

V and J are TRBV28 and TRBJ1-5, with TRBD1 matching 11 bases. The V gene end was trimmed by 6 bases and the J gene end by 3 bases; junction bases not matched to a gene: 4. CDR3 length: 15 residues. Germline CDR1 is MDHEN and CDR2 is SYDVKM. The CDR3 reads CASSPGQGVNQPQHF. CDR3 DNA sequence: TGTGCCAGCAGCCCGGGACAGGGGGTCAATCAGCCCCAGCATTTT.

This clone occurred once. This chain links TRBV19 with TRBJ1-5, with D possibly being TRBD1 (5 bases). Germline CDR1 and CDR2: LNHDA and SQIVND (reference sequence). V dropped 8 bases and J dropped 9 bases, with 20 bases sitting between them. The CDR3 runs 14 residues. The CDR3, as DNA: TGTGCCAGTTCCTCTACAGGAGGGTGGTGGCCCCAGCATTTT. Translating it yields CASSSTGGWWPQHF.

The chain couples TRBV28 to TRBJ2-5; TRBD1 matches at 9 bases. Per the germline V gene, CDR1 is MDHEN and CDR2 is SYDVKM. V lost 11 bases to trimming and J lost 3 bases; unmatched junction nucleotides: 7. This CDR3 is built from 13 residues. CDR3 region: CAHHRTGEETQYF. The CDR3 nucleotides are TGTGCCCATCACCGGACAGGGGAAGAGACCCAGTACTTC.

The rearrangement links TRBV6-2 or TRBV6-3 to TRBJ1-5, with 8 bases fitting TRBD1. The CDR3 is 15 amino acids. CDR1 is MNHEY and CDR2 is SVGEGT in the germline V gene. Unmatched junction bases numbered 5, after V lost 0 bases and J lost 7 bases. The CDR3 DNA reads TGTGCCAGCAGTTACTCGGACAGGGCAGGACAGCCCCAGCATTTT. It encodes CASSYSDRAGQPQHF.

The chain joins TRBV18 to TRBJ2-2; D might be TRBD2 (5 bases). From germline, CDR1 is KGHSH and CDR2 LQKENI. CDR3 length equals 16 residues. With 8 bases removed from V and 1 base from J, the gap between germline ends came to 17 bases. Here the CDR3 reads CASLGSGRLNTGELFF. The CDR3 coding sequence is TGTGCCAGCCTAGGGAGCGGACGATTGAACACCGGGGAGCTGTTTTTT.

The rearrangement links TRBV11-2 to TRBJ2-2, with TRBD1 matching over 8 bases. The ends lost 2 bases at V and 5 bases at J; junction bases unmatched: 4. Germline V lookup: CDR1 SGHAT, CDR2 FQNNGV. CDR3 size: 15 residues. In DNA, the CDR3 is TGTGCCAGCAGCTTACAGGGGGCTTTGACCGGGGAGCTGTTTTTT. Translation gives CASSLQGALTGELFF.

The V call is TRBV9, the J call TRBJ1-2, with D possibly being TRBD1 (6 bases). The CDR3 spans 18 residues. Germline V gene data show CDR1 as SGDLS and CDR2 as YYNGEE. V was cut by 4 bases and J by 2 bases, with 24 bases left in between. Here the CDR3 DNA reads TGTGCCAGCAGCCCGACAAATTCCGGGACAAAGCTCAACTATGGCTACACCTTC. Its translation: CASSPTNSGTKLNYGYTF. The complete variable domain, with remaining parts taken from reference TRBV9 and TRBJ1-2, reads DSGVTQTPKHLITATGQRVTLRCSPRSGDLSVYWYQQSLDQGLQFLIQYYNGEERAKGNILERFSAQQFPDLHSELNLSSLELGDSALYFCASSPTNSGTKLNYGYTFGSGTRLTVV.

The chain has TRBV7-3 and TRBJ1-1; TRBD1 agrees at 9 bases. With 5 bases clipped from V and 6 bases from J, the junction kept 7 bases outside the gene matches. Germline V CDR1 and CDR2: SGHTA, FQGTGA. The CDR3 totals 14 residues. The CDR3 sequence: CASSPDRGWPEAFF. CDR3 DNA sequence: TGTGCCAGCAGCCCAGACAGGGGGTGGCCTGAAGCTTTCTTT.

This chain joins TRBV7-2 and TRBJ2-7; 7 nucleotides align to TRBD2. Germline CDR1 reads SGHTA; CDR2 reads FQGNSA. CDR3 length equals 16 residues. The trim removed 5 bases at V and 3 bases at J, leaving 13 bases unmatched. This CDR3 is CASSPAPGGALYEQYF. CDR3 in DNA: TGTGCCAGCAGCCCGGCCCCGGGGGGAGCTCTCTACGAGCAGTACTTC.

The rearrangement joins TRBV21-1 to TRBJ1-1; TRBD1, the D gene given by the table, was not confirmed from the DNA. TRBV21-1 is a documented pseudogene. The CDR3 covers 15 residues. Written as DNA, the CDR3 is TGTGCCAGCAGCAAAGCCCAGGGAAAGAACACTGAAGCTTTCTTT. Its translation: CASSKAQGKNTEAFF.

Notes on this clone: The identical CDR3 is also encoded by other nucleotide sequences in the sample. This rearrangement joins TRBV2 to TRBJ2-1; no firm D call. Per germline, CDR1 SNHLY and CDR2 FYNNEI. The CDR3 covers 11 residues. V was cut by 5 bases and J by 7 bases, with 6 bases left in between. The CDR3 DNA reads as TGTGCCAGCAGTCCTTATAATGAGCAGTTCTTC. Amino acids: CASSPYNEQFF.